This T cell receptor beta chain was captured in a study of T cell responses to AZD1222 COVID-19 vaccine. General study points: Females made up more of the donors, who were largely white British, and clonal diversity may have come out too low. Seropositive status at baseline applied to only 5 or 6 AZD1222 recipients. Vaccine-related CD4 TCRs covered spike, predominating at 160-218 and 743-854. Targeting of unmutated variant regions was reportedly seen in nearly half of spike-specific TCRs.

V lost 0 bases and J lost 3, with 15 bases in between. CDR3 length: 16 amino acids. The germline CDR1 and CDR2 sequences are SGHRS and YFSETQ. Repertoires were generated with immunoSEQ multiplex PCR, while TCRdb's copy carries only in-frame clones and drops some. Here the sample spans just over 70,000 clones, 85% being singletons. As regards this clone: Its antigen is still unknown.

Sequenced here: peripheral blood, sampled on day 0 of AZD1222 vaccination. The source is an adult in good health. V gene TRBV5-1 combines with J gene TRBJ1-1; a possible D gene is TRBD1 (5 bases). The CDR3 loop is CASSLGTQSLYTEAFF. CDR3 in DNA: TGCGCCAGCAGCTTGGGGACACAAAGCCTCTACACTGAAGCTTTCTTT.